These 26 T cell receptor beta chains share one sample of origin, sequenced in a study of T cells after yellow fever vaccination. TCRdb independently ran MiXCR on the 5' RACE reads; one entry per CDR3 protein. The sample lists over 300,000 distinct CDR3 sequences; about 6.6% were seen once. The starting material was PBMCs, obtained about 49 days after the first yellow fever vaccination. Every receptor here comes from a man between 18 and 29 years old who received the YFV17D yellow fever vaccine.

There are a few counts of this clonotype. This chain connects TRBV4-1 to TRBJ1-1; tentatively, D is TRBD1 (6 bases). The CDR3 totals 14 residues. V lost 4 bases and J lost 6, with 15 bases in between. Germline-derived CDR1 and CDR2 are MGHRA and YSYEKL. The CDR3 bases are TGCGCCAGCAGCCGAGAGCCAGGGGCGTCTGAAGCTTTCTTT. It codes for CASSREPGASEAFF.

This clonotype has at least ten counts. V is TRBV5-1 and J is TRBJ2-6, with 8 bases that match TRBD1. There are 15 residues in the CDR3. From germline, CDR1 is SGHRS and CDR2 YFSETQ. Losses at the gene ends were 4 bases for V and 2 bases for J; bases not matched to a gene: 2. The CDR3 region is CASSEQGAGANVLTF. CDR3 DNA sequence: TGCGCCAGCAGCGAACAGGGGGCTGGGGCCAACGTCCTGACTTTC.

This clonotype was counted between two and nine times. V gene TRBV7-3 combines with J gene TRBJ2-3, with D tentatively TRBD1 (6 bases). From germline, CDR1 is SGHTA and CDR2 FQGTGA. The ends were cut back, 0 bases at V and 2 bases at J, with 9 bases in the middle. The CDR3 is 15 residues long. The DNA of the CDR3 is TGTGCCAGCAGCTTAACCCGGACAGACACAGATACGCAGTATTTT. Its protein is CASSLTRTDTDTQYF.

V usage is TRBV5-1 and J usage is TRBJ2-7; D is possibly TRBD1 (5 bases). Per germline, CDR1 SGHRS and CDR2 YFSETQ. CDR3 length equals 14 residues. Trimming shortened V by 3 bases and J by 6 bases, and 16 bases separated the two germline ends. The CDR3 loop reads CASSSRVADGEQYF. The CDR3 DNA reads TGCGCCAGCAGCTCCAGGGTGGCGGATGGCGAGCAGTACTTC.

This clonotype turned up a few times. CDR3 DNA: TGTGCCAGCAGCCCACCCGGGTCAAGAAGTCCCGGGGAGCTGTTTTTT. The encoded protein is CASSPPGSRSPGELFF. The chain recombines TRBV7-6 with TRBJ2-2; D ambiguous. V dropped 5 bases and J dropped 6 bases, with 19 bases sitting between them. The CDR3 is made up of 16 amino acids. Germline assignment: CDR1 SGHVS and CDR2 FNYEAQ.

This chain joins TRBV5-1 and TRBJ2-7; TRBD1 agrees at 7 bases. The CDR3 runs 11 residues. The V gene's germline CDR1 is SGHRS and CDR2 YFSETQ. Trimming took 4 bases from V and 6 from J; bases not matched to a gene: 1. DNA of the CDR3: TGCGCCAGCAGCACAGGGGTCGAGCAGTACTTC. Encoded protein: CASSTGVEQYF.

This clonotype was picked up many times. The chain is built from TRBV19 and TRBJ2-5, with D perhaps matching TRBD1 or TRBD2 (5 bases each). V lost 6 bases to trimming and J lost 3 bases, with 14 bases between them. Germline V gene lookup returns CDR1 LNHDA and CDR2 SQIVND (reference sequence). This CDR3 comprises 14 residues. DNA for the CDR3: TGTGCCAGTAGCGGGGCGTCAGGGAAAGAGACCCAGTACTTC. Amino acid sequence: CASSGASGKETQYF.

This clonotype was found a few times. This rearrangement joins TRBV27 to TRBJ2-7; D remains ambiguous. V was trimmed by 7 bases and J by 4 bases, leaving 8 bases between them. CDR1 and CDR2 from the germline V gene are MNHEY and SMNVEV (reference sequence). CDR3 size: 11 residues. CDR3 sequence: CASTDGYEQYF. The CDR3 nucleotides read TGTGCCAGCACGGACGGATACGAGCAGTACTTC.

A few counts support this clonotype. The chain is built from TRBV20-1 and TRBJ1-1; D not resolved. The germline gives CDR1 DFQATT, CDR2 SNEGSKA (reference sequence). The CDR3 totals 12 residues. V lost 5 bases and J 1 base, leaving 8 bases between the germline ends. CDR3 residues: CSASIRNTEAFF. CDR3 DNA: TGCAGTGCTTCTATAAGGAACACTGAAGCTTTCTTT.

This clonotype was observed a handful of times. The chain joins TRBV7-2 to TRBJ2-3; 9 bases align to TRBD2. Losses at the gene ends were 1 base for V and 5 bases for J; bases not matched to a gene: 4. Germline V lookup: CDR1 SGHTA, CDR2 FQGNSA. This CDR3 has 15 amino acids. CDR3 nucleotide sequence: TGTGCCAGCAGCTTAGGTAGCGGGGGCGTAGATACGCAGTATTTT. It codes for CASSLGSGGVDTQYF.

This clonotype came up a few times. The genes are TRBV7-9 and TRBJ1-2; maybe TRBD1 (6 bases). The CDR3 has 16 residues. Trimming took 4 bases from V and 0 from J, leaving 15 bases between them. Germline V gene lookup returns CDR1 SEHNR and CDR2 FQNEAQ (reference sequence). The CDR3 DNA follows: TGTGCCAGCAGCTCGCCGGCTGGACAGACTAACTATGGCTACACCTTC. It codes for CASSSPAGQTNYGYTF.

This clonotype was found many times. The CDR3 DNA reads TGTGCCAGCAGCTCATGGAGGGCAGGGAATTCCTACGAGCAGTACTTC. Translating it yields CASSSWRAGNSYEQYF. The chain couples TRBV5-6 to TRBJ2-7; maybe TRBD2 (6 bases). CDR3 size: 16 residues. The V and J ends lost 3 bases and 1 base respectively, with 17 bases between them. Germline V CDR1 and CDR2: SGHDT, YYEEEE.

This clonotype was seen a few times. This chain uses TRBV7-2 with TRBJ2-3, with a tentative D call TRBD2 (6 bases). V lost 1 base and J 4 bases, leaving 12 bases between the germline ends. The V gene's germline CDR1 is SGHTA and CDR2 FQGNSA. The CDR3 runs to 15 residues. This CDR3 is CASSLGASAPDTQYF. The CDR3, as DNA: TGTGCCAGCAGCTTAGGGGCTAGCGCGCCAGATACGCAGTATTTT.

In this sample, this clonotype turned up a few times. The chain uses TRBV3-1 and TRBJ1-6; a weak D match, TRBD1 (5 bases). CDR1 and CDR2 from the germline V gene are LGHDT and YNNKEL (reference sequence). The CDR3 consists of 16 residues. Trimming took 4 bases from V and 2 from J, leaving 12 bases between them. CDR3 amino acids: CASSLQRGAYNSPLHF. Written as DNA, the CDR3 is TGTGCCAGCAGCCTCCAAAGGGGCGCCTATAATTCACCCCTCCACTTT.

This clonotype was recorded at least ten times. The rearrangement links TRBV4-1 to TRBJ1-4; 8 nucleotides line up with TRBD1. CDR1 and CDR2 from the germline V gene are MGHRA and YSYEKL. After removal of 2 bases from V and 8 bases from J, the junction contained 10 bases not matched to a gene. The CDR3 sequence is 16 residues long. The CDR3 DNA sequence: TGCGCCAGCAGCCAACGCCGCGGACAGGGTGAAGAAAAACTGTTTTTT. Its translation is CASSQRRGQGEEKLFF.

This clonotype has only a few counts. The rearrangement links TRBV12-3 or TRBV12-4 to TRBJ2-6, with D perhaps TRBD2 (6 bases). Trimming left V 6 bases short and J 0 bases short, with 12 bases between. The CDR3 spans 16 residues. The CDR3 here is CASSGGGDSGANVLTF. The CDR3 coding sequence is TGTGCCAGCAGCGGCGGAGGGGACTCTGGGGCCAACGTCCTGACTTTC.

The table lists this clonotype with a few counts. The chain carries TRBV12-5 and TRBJ1-2, with D uncertain. The CDR3 sequence is 14 residues long. The V gene's germline CDR1 is LGHNT and CDR2 FRNRAP. V was pared by 0 bases and J by 6 bases, with 11 bases between. This CDR3 is CASGLVPNIDGYTF. In DNA form, the CDR3 reads TGTGCTAGTGGTTTGGTACCGAACATCGATGGCTACACCTTC.

This clonotype came up many times. This rearrangement joins TRBV5-1 to TRBJ2-5, with D perhaps TRBD2 (7 bases). The CDR3 extends over 14 amino acids. V was shortened by 0 bases and J by 3 bases, with 9 bases between the two germline ends. Germline lookup yields CDR1 SGHRS and CDR2 YFSETQ. This CDR3 is CASSLGGGEETQYF. CDR3 coding DNA: TGCGCCAGCAGCTTGGGGGGGGGCGAAGAGACCCAGTACTTC.

The chain links TRBV14 to TRBJ1-1, with D possibly being TRBD1 (6 bases). The germline V and J ends were trimmed by 1 base and 0 bases, with 9 bases remaining between them. The germline CDR1 and CDR2 sequences are SGHDN and FVKESK. This CDR3 contains 15 residues. CDR3 sequence reads: CASSQVQGLNTEAFF. The CDR3 nucleotides read TGTGCCAGCAGCCAAGTACAGGGCTTGAACACTGAAGCTTTCTTT.

The V call is TRBV12-3 or TRBV12-4, the J call TRBJ1-4, with a tentative D call TRBD1 (5 bases). Trimming took 7 bases from V and 8 from J, leaving 14 bases between them. The CDR3 covers 13 residues. The CDR3 loop reads CASTHGAWEKLFF. DNA for the CDR3: TGTGCCAGCACCCACGGGGCGTGGGAAAAACTGTTTTTT.

This clonotype was seen a handful of times. The chain recombines TRBV7-2 with TRBJ1-2, with D possibly matching TRBD1 (6 bases). Germline CDR1 SGHTA, CDR2 FQGNSA. The CDR3 extends over 15 amino acids. Between the trimmed V and J ends, which lost 4 bases and 4 bases, there was a span of 16 bases. Here the CDR3 DNA reads TGTGCCAGCAGCTCTTCACAGGGTTATATCTATGGCTACACCTTC. This gives the protein CASSSSQGYIYGYTF.

There are many counts of this clonotype. V is TRBV7-2 and J is TRBJ2-2, with 7 positions matching TRBD2. CDR3 length equals 16 residues. The ends lost 6 bases at V and 1 base at J; junction bases unmatched: 8. Germline V gives CDR1 SGHTA, CDR2 FQGNSA. Here the CDR3 DNA reads TGTGCCAGCAGACCTGCTGGGGGGGGGAACACCGGGGAGCTGTTTTTT. It encodes CASRPAGGGNTGELFF.

This clonotype was recorded at least ten times. The CDR3 DNA follows: TGTGCCAGCAGACGGACAGGGGGATCCTATAATTCACCCCTCCACTTT. As protein: CASRRTGGSYNSPLHF. The V call is TRBV6-1, the J call TRBJ1-6, with 10 bases fitting TRBD1. CDR3 length: 16 residues. Germline V gives CDR1 MNHNS, CDR2 SASEGT. With V trimmed by 6 bases and J by 1 base, 3 bases remained unmatched.

This clonotype was detected a few times. V and J are TRBV7-9 and TRBJ2-1; 7 nucleotides line up with TRBD2. The CDR3 is 16 amino acids. The J segment lost 5 bases and the V segment lost 3 bases, leaving 10 bases of the junction unmatched. CDR1 and CDR2 from the germline V gene are SEHNR and FQNEAQ (reference sequence). The CDR3 sequence: CASSLVTSRYDNEQFF. CDR3 coding DNA: TGTGCCAGCAGCTTGGTGACTAGCCGGTATGACAATGAGCAGTTCTTC.

In its sample, this clonotype was seen a few times. The chain uses TRBV7-2 and TRBJ1-2; D is uncertain. This CDR3 is built from 14 residues. The germline gives CDR1 SGHTA, CDR2 FQGNSA. With 5 bases removed from V and 0 bases from J, the gap between germline ends came to 10 bases. For the CDR3, the DNA is TGTGCCAGCAGCATCTTGTTAGCTAACTATGGCTACACCTTC. Translating gives CASSILLANYGYTF.

A few counts support this clonotype. The CDR3 reads CASSFYPVNTEAFF. DNA of the CDR3: TGTGCCAGCAGCTTCTATCCGGTGAACACTGAAGCTTTCTTT. J is TRBJ1-1 and V is TRBV7-9; D is undetermined. The V and J ends lost 3 bases and 0 bases respectively, with 8 bases between them. This CDR3 has 14 residues. Germline CDR1 and CDR2: SEHNR and FQNEAQ (reference sequence). The whole variable domain, remainder taken from reference TRBV7-9 and TRBJ1-1, is DTGVSQNPRHKITKRGQNVTFRCDPISEHNRLYWYRQTLGQGPEFLTYFQNEAQLEKSRLLSDRFSAERPKGSFSTLEIQRTEQGDSAMYLCASSFYPVNTEAFFGQGTRLTVV.